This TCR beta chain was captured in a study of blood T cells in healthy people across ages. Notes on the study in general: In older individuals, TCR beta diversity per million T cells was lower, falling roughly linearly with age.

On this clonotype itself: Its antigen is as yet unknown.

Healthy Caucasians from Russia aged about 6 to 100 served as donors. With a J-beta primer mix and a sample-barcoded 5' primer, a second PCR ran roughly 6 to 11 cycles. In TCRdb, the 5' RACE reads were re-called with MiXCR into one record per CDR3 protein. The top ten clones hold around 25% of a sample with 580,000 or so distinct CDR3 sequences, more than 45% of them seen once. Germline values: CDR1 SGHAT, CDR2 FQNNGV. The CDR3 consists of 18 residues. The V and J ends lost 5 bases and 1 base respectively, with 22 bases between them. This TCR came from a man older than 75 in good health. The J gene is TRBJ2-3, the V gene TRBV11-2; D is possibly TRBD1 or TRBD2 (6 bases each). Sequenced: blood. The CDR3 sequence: CASSRAGGDIIGTDTQYF. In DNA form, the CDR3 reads TGTGCCAGCAGCCGTGCTGGCGGGGACATTATCGGCACAGATACGCAGTATTTT.